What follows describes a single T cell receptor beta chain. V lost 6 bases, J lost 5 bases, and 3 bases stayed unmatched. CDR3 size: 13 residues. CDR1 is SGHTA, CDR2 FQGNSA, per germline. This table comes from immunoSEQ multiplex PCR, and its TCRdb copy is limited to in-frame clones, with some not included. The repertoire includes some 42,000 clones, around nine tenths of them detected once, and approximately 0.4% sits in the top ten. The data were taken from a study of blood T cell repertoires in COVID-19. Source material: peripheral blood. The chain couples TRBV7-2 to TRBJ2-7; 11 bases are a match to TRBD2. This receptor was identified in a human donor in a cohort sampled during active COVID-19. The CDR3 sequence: CASSTSGGNEQYF. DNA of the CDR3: TGTGCCAGCAGTACTAGCGGGGGTAACGAGCAGTACTTC.